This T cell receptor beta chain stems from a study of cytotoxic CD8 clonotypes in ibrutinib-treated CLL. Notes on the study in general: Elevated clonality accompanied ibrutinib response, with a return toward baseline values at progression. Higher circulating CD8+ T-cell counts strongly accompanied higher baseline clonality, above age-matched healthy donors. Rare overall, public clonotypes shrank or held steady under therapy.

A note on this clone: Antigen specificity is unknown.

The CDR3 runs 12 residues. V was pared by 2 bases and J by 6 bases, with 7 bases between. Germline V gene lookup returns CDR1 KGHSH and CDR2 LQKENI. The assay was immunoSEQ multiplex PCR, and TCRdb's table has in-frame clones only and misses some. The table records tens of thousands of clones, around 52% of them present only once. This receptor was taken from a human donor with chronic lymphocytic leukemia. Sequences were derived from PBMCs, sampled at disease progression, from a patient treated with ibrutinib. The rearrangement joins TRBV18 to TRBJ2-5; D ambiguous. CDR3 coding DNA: TGTGCCAGCTCACCAAGCTTGCAGACCCAGTACTTC. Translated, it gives CASSPSLQTQYF.